The clone carrying this T cell receptor (beta chain) was recorded a few times. Its specificity is unknown. Via MiXCR, TCRdb re-called the 5' RACE reads, giving one row per CDR3 protein. The table shows around 300,000 distinct CDR3 sequences, with roughly 13% occurring only once. This entry is derived from a study of T-cell memory formation after mild COVID-19. Broader study findings: Detection of some responders pre-infection suggested pre-existing cross-reactive memory T cells participated.

The V segment lost 7 bases and the J segment 4 bases; nucleotides outside the gene matches: 3. In germline, CDR1 is SGHTA, CDR2 FQGNSA. The CDR3 length is 14 residues. The material sequenced was PBMCs or a T cell subset sorted from them (not recorded which). The V gene is TRBV7-2, the J gene TRBJ2-5; the match to TRBD2 covers 13 bases. This sequence originates from a man between 18 and 29 years old who had mild COVID-19 (a few samples of this study predate the infection). Cell type and time point are not known. Here the CDR3 reads CASTTSGGAETQYF. The CDR3 coding sequence is TGTGCCAGCACAACTAGCGGGGGGGCAGAGACCCAGTACTTC.